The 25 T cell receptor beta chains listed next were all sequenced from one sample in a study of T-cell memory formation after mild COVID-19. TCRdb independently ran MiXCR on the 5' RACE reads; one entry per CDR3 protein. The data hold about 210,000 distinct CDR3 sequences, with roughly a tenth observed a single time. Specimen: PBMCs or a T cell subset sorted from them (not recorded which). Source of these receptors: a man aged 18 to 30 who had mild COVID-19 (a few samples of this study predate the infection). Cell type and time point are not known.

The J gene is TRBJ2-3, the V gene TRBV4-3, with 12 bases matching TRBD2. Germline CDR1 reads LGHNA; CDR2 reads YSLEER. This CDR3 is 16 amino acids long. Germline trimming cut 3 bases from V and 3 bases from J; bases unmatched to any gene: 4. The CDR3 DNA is TGCGCCAGCAGCCATCTAGCGGGGGGGCGGACAGATACGCAGTATTTT. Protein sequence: CASSHLAGGRTDTQYF.

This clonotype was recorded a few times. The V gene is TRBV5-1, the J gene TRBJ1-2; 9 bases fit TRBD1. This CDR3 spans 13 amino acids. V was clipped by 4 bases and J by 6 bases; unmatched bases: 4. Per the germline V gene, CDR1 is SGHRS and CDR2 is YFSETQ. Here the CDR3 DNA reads TGCGCCAGCAGCATGGGACAGGGTGATGGCTACACCTTC. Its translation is CASSMGQGDGYTF.

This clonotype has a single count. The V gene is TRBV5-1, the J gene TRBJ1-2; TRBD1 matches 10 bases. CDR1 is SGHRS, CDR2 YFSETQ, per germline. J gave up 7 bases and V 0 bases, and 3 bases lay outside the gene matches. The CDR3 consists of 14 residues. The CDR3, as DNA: TGCGCCAGCAGCTTGGGGGACAGGGGCGGTGGCTACACCTTC. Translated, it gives CASSLGDRGGGYTF.

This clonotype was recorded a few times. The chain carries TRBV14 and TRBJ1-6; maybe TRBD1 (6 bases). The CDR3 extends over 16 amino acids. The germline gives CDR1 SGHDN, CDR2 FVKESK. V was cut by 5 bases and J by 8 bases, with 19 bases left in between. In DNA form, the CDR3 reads TGTGCCAGCAGCTTACAAGGTCGGGGGGCTGATTCACCCCTCCACTTT. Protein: CASSLQGRGADSPLHF.

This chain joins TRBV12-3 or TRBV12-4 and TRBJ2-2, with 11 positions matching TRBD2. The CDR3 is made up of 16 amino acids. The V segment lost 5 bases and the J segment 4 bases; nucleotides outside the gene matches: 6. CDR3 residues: CASSPYGLAGTGELFF. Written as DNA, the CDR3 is TGTGCCAGCAGTCCCTATGGACTAGCGGGCACCGGGGAGCTGTTTTTT.

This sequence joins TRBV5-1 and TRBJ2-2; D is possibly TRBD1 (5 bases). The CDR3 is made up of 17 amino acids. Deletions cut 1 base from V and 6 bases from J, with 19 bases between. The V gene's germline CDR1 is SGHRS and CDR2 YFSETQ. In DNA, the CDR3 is TGCGCCAGCAGCTTGAGGCCTGTGCCAGGGATGGCCGGGGAGCTGTTTTTT. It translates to CASSLRPVPGMAGELFF.

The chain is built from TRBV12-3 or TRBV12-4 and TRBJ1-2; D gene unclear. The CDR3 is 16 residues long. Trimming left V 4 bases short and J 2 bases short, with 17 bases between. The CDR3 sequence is CASSSKDRMRNYGYTF. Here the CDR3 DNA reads TGTGCCAGCAGTTCCAAGGACCGTATGAGAAACTATGGCTACACCTTC.

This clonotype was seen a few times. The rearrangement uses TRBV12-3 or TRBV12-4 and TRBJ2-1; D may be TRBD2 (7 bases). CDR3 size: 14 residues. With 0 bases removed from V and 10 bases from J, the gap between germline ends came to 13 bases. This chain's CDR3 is CASSLAGGLQEQFF. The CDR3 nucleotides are TGTGCCAGCAGTTTAGCGGGGGGGCTGCAGGAGCAGTTCTTC.

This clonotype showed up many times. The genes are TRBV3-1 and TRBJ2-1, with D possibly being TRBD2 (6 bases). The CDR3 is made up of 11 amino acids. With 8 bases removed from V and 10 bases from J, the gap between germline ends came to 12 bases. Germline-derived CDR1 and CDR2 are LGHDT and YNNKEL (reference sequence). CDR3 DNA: TGTGCCAGCTCGGGAAGCGGGGAGCAGTTCTTC. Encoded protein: CASSGSGEQFF.

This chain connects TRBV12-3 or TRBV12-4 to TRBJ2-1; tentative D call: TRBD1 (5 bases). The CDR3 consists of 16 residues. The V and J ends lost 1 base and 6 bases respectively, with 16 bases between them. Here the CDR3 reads CASSLGLGDFSNEQFF. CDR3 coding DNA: TGTGCCAGCAGTTTAGGTCTAGGGGATTTTAGCAATGAGCAGTTCTTC.

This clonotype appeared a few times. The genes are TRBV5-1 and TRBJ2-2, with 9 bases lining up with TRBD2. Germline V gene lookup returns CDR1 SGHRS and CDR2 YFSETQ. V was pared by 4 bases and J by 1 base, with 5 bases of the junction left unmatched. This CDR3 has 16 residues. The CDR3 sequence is CASSHSGGRNTGELFF. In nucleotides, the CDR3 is TGCGCCAGCAGCCATAGCGGGGGTCGGAACACCGGGGAGCTGTTTTTT.

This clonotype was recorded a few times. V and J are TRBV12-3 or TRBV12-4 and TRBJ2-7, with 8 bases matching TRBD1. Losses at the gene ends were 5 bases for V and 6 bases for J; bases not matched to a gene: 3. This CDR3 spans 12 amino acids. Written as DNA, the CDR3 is TGTGCCAGCAGTCTCACAGGGGGCGAGCAGTACTTC. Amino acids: CASSLTGGEQYF.

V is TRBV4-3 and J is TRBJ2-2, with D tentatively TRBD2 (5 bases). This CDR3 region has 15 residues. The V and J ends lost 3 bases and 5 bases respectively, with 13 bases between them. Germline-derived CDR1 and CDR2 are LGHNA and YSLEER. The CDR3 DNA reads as TGCGCCAGCAGCCAGTTGGGAGAGAGGACCGGGGAGCTGTTTTTT. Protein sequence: CASSQLGERTGELFF.

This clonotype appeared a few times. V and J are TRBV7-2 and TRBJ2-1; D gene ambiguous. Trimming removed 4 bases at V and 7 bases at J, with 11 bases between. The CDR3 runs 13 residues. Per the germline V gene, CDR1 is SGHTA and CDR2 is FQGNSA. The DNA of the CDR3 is TGTGCCAGCAGCTCTATCTGGGTAAATGAGCAGTTCTTC. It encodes CASSSIWVNEQFF.

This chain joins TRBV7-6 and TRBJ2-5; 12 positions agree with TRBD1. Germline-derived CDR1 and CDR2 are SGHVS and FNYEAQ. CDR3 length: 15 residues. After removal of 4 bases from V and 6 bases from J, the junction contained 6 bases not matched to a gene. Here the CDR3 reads CASSSGTGGVQTQYF. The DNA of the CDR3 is TGTGCCAGCAGCTCCGGGACAGGGGGCGTGCAGACCCAGTACTTC.

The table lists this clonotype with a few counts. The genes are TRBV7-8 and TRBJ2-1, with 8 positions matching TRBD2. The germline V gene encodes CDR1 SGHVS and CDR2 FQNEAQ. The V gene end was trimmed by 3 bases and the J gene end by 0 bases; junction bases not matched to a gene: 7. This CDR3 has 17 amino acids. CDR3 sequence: CASSFTGLADSYNEQFF. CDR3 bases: TGTGCCAGCAGCTTCACTGGACTAGCCGACTCCTACAATGAGCAGTTCTTC.

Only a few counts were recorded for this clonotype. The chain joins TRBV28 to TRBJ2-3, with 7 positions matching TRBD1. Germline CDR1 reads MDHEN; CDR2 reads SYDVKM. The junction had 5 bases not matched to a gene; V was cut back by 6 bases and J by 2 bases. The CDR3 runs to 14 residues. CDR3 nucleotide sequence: TGTGCCAGCAGACTACAGGGGTCCACAGATACGCAGTATTTT. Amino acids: CASRLQGSTDTQYF.

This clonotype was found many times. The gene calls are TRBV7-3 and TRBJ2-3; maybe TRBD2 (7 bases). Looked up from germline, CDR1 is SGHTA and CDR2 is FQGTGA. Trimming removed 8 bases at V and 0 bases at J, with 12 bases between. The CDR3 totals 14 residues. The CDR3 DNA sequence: TGTGCCAGCGGGGGGGGCCCAAGCACAGATACGCAGTATTTT. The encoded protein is CASGGGPSTDTQYF.

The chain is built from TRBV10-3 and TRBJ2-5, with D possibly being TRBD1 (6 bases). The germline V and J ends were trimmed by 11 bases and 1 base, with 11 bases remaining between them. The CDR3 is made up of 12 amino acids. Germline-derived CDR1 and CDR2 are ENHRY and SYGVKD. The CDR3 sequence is CASRTAQETQYF. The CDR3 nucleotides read TGTGCCTCCAGGACAGCCCAAGAGACCCAGTACTTC.

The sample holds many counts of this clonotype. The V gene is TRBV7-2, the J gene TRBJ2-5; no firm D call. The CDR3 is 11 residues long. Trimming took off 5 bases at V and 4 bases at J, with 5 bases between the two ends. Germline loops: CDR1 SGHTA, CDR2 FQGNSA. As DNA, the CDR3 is TGTGCCAGCAGCAACTTAGAGACCCAGTACTTC. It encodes CASSNLETQYF.

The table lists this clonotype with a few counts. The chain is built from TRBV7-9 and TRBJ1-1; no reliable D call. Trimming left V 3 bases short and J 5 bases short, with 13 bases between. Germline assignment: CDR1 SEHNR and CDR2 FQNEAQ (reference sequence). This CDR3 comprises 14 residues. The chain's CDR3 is CASSFKDQWTEAFF. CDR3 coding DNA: TGTGCCAGCAGCTTCAAGGACCAGTGGACTGAAGCTTTCTTT.

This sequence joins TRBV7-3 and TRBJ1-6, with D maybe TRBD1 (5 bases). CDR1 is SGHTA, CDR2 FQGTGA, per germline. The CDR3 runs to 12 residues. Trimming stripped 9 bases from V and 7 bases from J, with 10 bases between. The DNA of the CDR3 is TGTGCCAGATCGGGGGAAAATTCACCCCTCCACTTT. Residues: CARSGENSPLHF.

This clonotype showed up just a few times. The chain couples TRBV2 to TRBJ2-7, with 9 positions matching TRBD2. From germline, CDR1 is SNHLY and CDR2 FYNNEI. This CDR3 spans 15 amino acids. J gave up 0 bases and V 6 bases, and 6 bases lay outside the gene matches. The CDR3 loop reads CASRETSGSSYEQYV. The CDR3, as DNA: TGTGCCAGCAGGGAGACTAGCGGTTCCTCCTACGAGCAGTACGTC.

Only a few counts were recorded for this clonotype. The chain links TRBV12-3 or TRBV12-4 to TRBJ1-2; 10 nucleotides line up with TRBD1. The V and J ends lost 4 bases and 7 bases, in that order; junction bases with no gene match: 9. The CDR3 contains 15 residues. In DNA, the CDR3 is TGTGCCAGCAGTTCCCGGGCGACAGGGGGCACTGGCTACACCTTC. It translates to CASSSRATGGTGYTF.

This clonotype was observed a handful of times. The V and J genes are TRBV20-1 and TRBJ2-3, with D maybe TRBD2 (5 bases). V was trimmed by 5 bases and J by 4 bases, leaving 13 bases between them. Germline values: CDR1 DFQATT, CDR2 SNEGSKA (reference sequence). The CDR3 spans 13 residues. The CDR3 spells CSAYSNGADTQYF. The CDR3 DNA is TGCAGTGCTTACTCCAACGGGGCAGATACGCAGTATTTT.